These 30 T cell receptor beta chains were all obtained from the same sample, sequenced in a study of blood T cell repertoires in COVID-19. This table comes from immunoSEQ multiplex PCR, and its TCRdb copy is limited to in-frame clones, with some not included. The sample includes about 78,000 clones, about 90% of them seen just once. The sequenced sample consisted of peripheral blood. Receptors were obtained from a woman aged 50 to 60 in a cohort sampled during active COVID-19.

The CDR3 DNA follows: TGTGCCAGCAGTTTGGGACTAGCGGGAGGGGTCTACGAGCAGTACTTC. Encoded protein: CASSLGLAGGVYEQYF. The chain employs TRBV27 and TRBJ2-7, with TRBD2 identical over 16 bases. This CDR3 comprises 16 residues. The V gene's germline CDR1 is MNHEY and CDR2 SMNVEV (reference sequence). With V trimmed by 3 bases and J by 3 bases, 2 bases remained unmatched.

The CDR3 reads CASSTDRSYEQYF. The CDR3 nucleotides read TGTGCCAGCAGCACGGACAGGTCCTACGAGCAGTACTTC. The chain carries TRBV7-9 and TRBJ2-7, with 7 bases fitting TRBD1. J gave up 1 base and V 5 bases, and 2 bases lay outside the gene matches. In germline, CDR1 is SEHNR, CDR2 FQNEAQ (reference sequence). The CDR3 is 13 amino acids.

J is TRBJ2-5 and V is TRBV9; TRBD2 aligns across 7 bases. V lost 3 bases and J lost 4; bases outside the gene matches: 9. CDR1 is SGDLS, CDR2 YYNGEE, per germline. The CDR3 loop spans 15 amino acids. CDR3 in amino acids: CASSGVGEGPETQYF. The DNA of the CDR3 is TGTGCCAGCAGCGGGGTGGGGGAGGGCCCAGAGACCCAGTACTTC.

This chain connects TRBV2 to TRBJ2-1; 9 bases match TRBD2. Germline V gene lookup returns CDR1 SNHLY and CDR2 FYNNEI. Trimming cost V 4 bases and J 6 bases; bases outside gene matches: 7. CDR3 length: 15 amino acids. This CDR3 is CASSGNLAGSNEQFF. CDR3 bases: TGTGCCAGCAGTGGGAACCTAGCGGGGTCCAATGAGCAGTTCTTC.

This sequence joins TRBV10-3 and TRBJ1-2; the D gene is possibly TRBD1 (6 bases). The ends were cut back, 8 bases at V and 0 bases at J, with 13 bases in the middle. CDR1 and CDR2 from the germline V gene are ENHRY and SYGVKD. There are 14 residues in the CDR3. The CDR3 DNA reads TGTGCCATCGTGGGGACACCTCCTAACTATGGCTACACCTTC. This gives the protein CAIVGTPPNYGYTF.

The rearrangement joins TRBV6-1 to TRBJ1-2; D gene ambiguous. The CDR3 extends over 14 amino acids. Germline CDR1 MNHNS, CDR2 SASEGT. The V gene lost 1 base and the J gene lost 4 bases, with 10 bases spanning the gap. DNA of the CDR3: TGTGCCAGCAGTGAAGACGGAGGTCTCTATGGCTACACCTTC. Amino acid sequence: CASSEDGGLYGYTF.

The chain has TRBV28 and TRBJ2-5, with D possibly matching TRBD2 (6 bases). Germline assignment: CDR1 MDHEN and CDR2 SYDVKM. The CDR3 is made up of 13 amino acids. Trimming took off 6 bases at V and 5 bases at J, with 13 bases between the two ends. The CDR3 DNA reads TGTGCCAGCAGCTGGGGACTCGGGGAGACCCAGTACTTC. This gives the protein CASSWGLGETQYF.

The gene calls are TRBV27 and TRBJ2-1; weak D call: TRBD1 (6 bases). Germline loops: CDR1 MNHEY, CDR2 SMNVEV (reference sequence). The CDR3 contains 17 residues. V was pared by 4 bases and J by 6 bases, with 22 bases between. The CDR3 bases are TGTGCCAGCAGTTCCGGACAGAAGTCTTATTCCGTCAATGAGCAGTTCTTC. It encodes CASSSGQKSYSVNEQFF.

The J gene is TRBJ2-3, the V gene TRBV21-1; the table gives TRBD1 as D, unverified against the DNA. TRBV21-1 is assigned pseudogene status. The CDR3 length is 17 residues. CDR3 region: CASSTTGPQYSTDTQYF. The CDR3 DNA follows: TGTGCCAGCAGCACCACAGGGCCCCAATATAGCACAGATACGCAGTATTTT.

V is TRBV24-1 and J is TRBJ2-3; no definite D call. V lost 4 bases and J 0 bases, leaving 13 bases between the germline ends. This CDR3 region has 16 residues. The germline gives CDR1 KGHDR, CDR2 SFDVKD. The CDR3: CATSDPTGGSTDTQYF. DNA for the CDR3: TGTGCCACCAGTGACCCGACGGGTGGTAGCACAGATACGCAGTATTTT.

The chain recombines TRBV28 with TRBJ1-5; no clear D gene. Trimming removed 3 bases at V and 5 bases at J, with 2 bases between. The germline gives CDR1 MDHEN, CDR2 SYDVKM. The CDR3 is 11 amino acids. The CDR3 loop reads CASSFDQPQHF. The CDR3 DNA reads as TGTGCCAGCAGTTTCGATCAGCCCCAGCATTTT.

The V call is TRBV5-5, the J call TRBJ1-4; possibly TRBD1 for D (6 bases). This CDR3 has 15 amino acids. CDR1 and CDR2 from the germline V gene are SGHKS and YYEKEE (reference sequence). The V end was cut by 5 bases, the J end by 0 bases, with 11 bases between. CDR3 DNA sequence: TGTGCCAGCAGTTCCCCAGGGGCAACTAATGAAAAACTGTTTTTT. Translation: CASSSPGATNEKLFF.

The rearrangement joins TRBV29-1 to TRBJ2-7, with 8 positions matching TRBD1. The V segment lost 4 bases and the J segment 0 bases; nucleotides outside the gene matches: 11. The length of the CDR3 is 16 residues. CDR1 is SQVTM and CDR2 is ANQGSEA in the germline V gene. The CDR3 region is CSVAGTGDFSSYEQYF. CDR3 DNA sequence: TGCAGCGTTGCGGGGACAGGAGATTTCTCCTCCTACGAGCAGTACTTC.

The rearrangement links TRBV7-3 to TRBJ2-1, with 9 bases that match TRBD2. V lost 5 bases and J lost 0; bases outside the gene matches: 2. Germline loops: CDR1 SGHTA, CDR2 FQGTGA. CDR3 length: 15 residues. CDR3 sequence reads: CASSPSGTSYNEQFF. CDR3 in DNA: TGTGCCAGCAGCCCTAGCGGGACCTCCTACAATGAGCAGTTCTTC.

The V call is TRBV7-6, the J call TRBJ1-1; D might be TRBD1 (5 bases). The V gene's germline CDR1 is SGHVS and CDR2 FNYEAQ. The length of the CDR3 is 16 residues. Trimming left V 5 bases short and J 0 bases short, with 16 bases between. CDR3: CASSPRRGGVNTEAFF. DNA of the CDR3: TGTGCCAGCAGCCCCCGGAGGGGAGGGGTGAACACTGAAGCTTTCTTT.

The V and J genes are TRBV7-8 and TRBJ2-3; no clear D. Looked up from germline, CDR1 is SGHVS and CDR2 is FQNEAQ. CDR3 length: 15 amino acids. Trimming removed 3 bases from V and 1 base from J, with 11 bases in between. The CDR3 DNA reads TGTGCCAGCAGCTTTTCTGCTCAGGGCACAGATACGCAGTATTTT. Translation: CASSFSAQGTDTQYF.

The chain has TRBV7-9 and TRBJ2-1; 10 nucleotides match TRBD2. After removal of 8 bases from V and 3 bases from J, the junction contained 4 bases not matched to a gene. Looked up from germline, CDR1 is SEHNR and CDR2 is FQNEAQ (reference sequence). The CDR3 spans 14 residues. DNA of the CDR3: TGTGCCAGCCGCCCTAGCGGGAGCTACAATGAGCAGTTCTTC. Protein sequence: CASRPSGSYNEQFF.

The rearrangement links TRBV5-4 to TRBJ2-7, with D maybe TRBD2 (6 bases). CDR3 size: 13 residues. Germline V gives CDR1 SGHNT, CDR2 YYREEE (reference sequence). The V end was cut by 3 bases, the J end by 3 bases, with 10 bases between. CDR3 residues: CASSSGEYYEQYF. The CDR3 nucleotides are TGTGCCAGCAGCTCGGGGGAATACTACGAGCAGTACTTC.

This chain joins TRBV28 and TRBJ2-7, with TRBD2 identical over 8 bases. Germline CDR1 MDHEN, CDR2 SYDVKM. The CDR3 contains 13 residues. After removal of 6 bases from V and 5 bases from J, the junction contained 6 bases not matched to a gene. DNA of the CDR3: TGTGCCAGCAGGCCACGGGGGGGCCACGAGCAGTACTTC. Translated, it gives CASRPRGGHEQYF.

The chain is built from TRBV7-2 and TRBJ2-5; D perhaps matches TRBD2 (5 bases). Germline CDR1 and CDR2: SGHTA and FQGNSA. The CDR3 is made up of 14 amino acids. Trimming stripped 3 bases from V and 1 base from J, with 9 bases between. The CDR3 sequence is CASSFRGVQETQYF. In DNA form, the CDR3 reads TGTGCCAGCAGCTTTCGGGGTGTCCAAGAGACCCAGTACTTC.

The chain employs TRBV28 and TRBJ1-2; 9 bases map to TRBD1. The ends lost 4 bases at V and 8 bases at J; junction bases unmatched: 11. CDR1 and CDR2 (germline): MDHEN, SYDVKM. This CDR3 is 15 amino acids long. The CDR3 here is CASSSFGDRVKGYTF. CDR3 coding DNA: TGTGCCAGCAGTTCCTTCGGGGACAGGGTAAAAGGCTACACCTTC.

J is TRBJ1-1 and V is TRBV6-4; TRBD1 might be the D (6 bases). This CDR3 has 13 residues. In germline, CDR1 is MRHNA, CDR2 SNTAGT. Between the trimmed V and J ends, which lost 6 bases and 4 bases, there was a span of 12 bases. CDR3 DNA: TGTGCCAGCAGCCGACAGGCCTTCACTGAAGCTTTCTTT. Protein sequence: CASSRQAFTEAFF.

The genes are TRBV30 and TRBJ2-2; unclear D gene. Germline V gives CDR1 GTSNPN, CDR2 SVGIG (reference sequence). The CDR3 has 14 amino acids. Trimming stripped 2 bases from V and 4 bases from J, with 11 bases between. The DNA of the CDR3 is TGTGCCTGGAGTAAACTTTCTTCCACCGGGGAGCTGTTTTTT. Translating gives CAWSKLSSTGELFF. The full variable domain, with the rest looked up from reference TRBV30 and TRBJ2-2, is SQTIHQWPATLVQPVGSPLSLECTVEGTSNPNLYWYRQAAGRGLQLLFYSVGIGQISSEVPQNLSASRPQDRQFILSSKKLLLSDSGFYLCAWSKLSSTGELFFGEGSRLTVL.

The chain couples TRBV18 to TRBJ1-3; D possibly corresponds to TRBD1 (6 bases). Germline V gives CDR1 KGHSH, CDR2 LQKENI. The V and J ends lost 3 bases and 0 bases respectively, with 12 bases between them. The CDR3 is made up of 16 amino acids. CDR3 amino acids: CASSPRDIGSGNTIYF. As DNA, the CDR3 is TGTGCCAGCTCACCCCGGGACATCGGCTCTGGAAACACCATATATTTT.

J is TRBJ1-5 and V is TRBV2, with unresolved D. CDR1 is SNHLY, CDR2 FYNNEI, per germline. CDR3 length: 16 amino acids. V lost 0 bases, J lost 4 bases, and 13 bases lay in between. CDR3 loop: CASSEARTRVNQPQHF. The CDR3 DNA follows: TGTGCCAGCAGTGAAGCGCGGACTAGGGTAAATCAGCCCCAGCATTTT.

This rearrangement joins TRBV19 to TRBJ1-5; no definite D call. Germline CDR1 LNHDA, CDR2 SQIVND (reference sequence). Deletions cut 3 bases from V and 8 bases from J, with 26 bases between. This CDR3 is built from 18 residues. The CDR3 bases are TGTGCCAGTAGTATTCGTTTCGGGATTCAGGCACGGAGGGAGCCCCAGCATTTT. Translating gives CASSIRFGIQARREPQHF.

This clone showed up just once. V usage is TRBV9 and J usage is TRBJ2-7; 10 nucleotides agree with TRBD1. V shed 4 bases and J 5 bases; nucleotides not matched to a gene: 6. This CDR3 spans 14 amino acids. The germline CDR1 and CDR2 sequences are SGDLS and YYNGEE. CDR3 bases: TGTGCCAGCAGCTCCGGGGGGACAGGGGACGAGCAGTACTTC. Translated: CASSSGGTGDEQYF.

This clone was detected a few times. This chain joins TRBV7-9 and TRBJ1-3; TRBD1 is a possible D gene (6 bases). Germline-derived CDR1 and CDR2 are SEHNR and FQNEAQ (reference sequence). Trimming stripped 4 bases from V and 2 bases from J, with 9 bases between. CDR3 length: 14 residues. In DNA, the CDR3 is TGTGCCAGCAGCTGGACAGATACTGGAAACACCATATATTTT. This codes for CASSWTDTGNTIYF. The full variable domain, rest sourced from reference TRBV7-9 and TRBJ1-3, is DTGVSQNPRHKITKRGQNVTFRCDPISEHNRLYWYRQTLGQGPEFLTYFQNEAQLEKSRLLSDRFSAERPKGSFSTLEIQRTEQGDSAMYLCASSWTDTGNTIYFGEGSWLTVV.

The gene calls are TRBV11-2 and TRBJ1-4; TRBD1 agrees at 7 bases. The length of the CDR3 is 14 residues. Germline-derived CDR1 and CDR2 are SGHAT and FQNNGV. Trimming removed 6 bases from V and 7 bases from J; junction bases left unmatched: 8. In nucleotides, the CDR3 is TGTGCCAGCAGGGCCCCGGGACAGTCTGAAAAACTGTTTTTT. Translating it yields CASRAPGQSEKLFF.

The genes are TRBV7-3 and TRBJ1-2; 7 bases align to TRBD1. Germline values: CDR1 SGHTA, CDR2 FQGTGA. V trimming: 2 bases; J trimming: 6 bases; junction bases outside the gene matches: 12. This CDR3 has 16 residues. The CDR3, as DNA: TGTGCCAGCAGCTTAGCCTCCAGGGGGAATAGGAATGGCTACACCTTC. Translated: CASSLASRGNRNGYTF.